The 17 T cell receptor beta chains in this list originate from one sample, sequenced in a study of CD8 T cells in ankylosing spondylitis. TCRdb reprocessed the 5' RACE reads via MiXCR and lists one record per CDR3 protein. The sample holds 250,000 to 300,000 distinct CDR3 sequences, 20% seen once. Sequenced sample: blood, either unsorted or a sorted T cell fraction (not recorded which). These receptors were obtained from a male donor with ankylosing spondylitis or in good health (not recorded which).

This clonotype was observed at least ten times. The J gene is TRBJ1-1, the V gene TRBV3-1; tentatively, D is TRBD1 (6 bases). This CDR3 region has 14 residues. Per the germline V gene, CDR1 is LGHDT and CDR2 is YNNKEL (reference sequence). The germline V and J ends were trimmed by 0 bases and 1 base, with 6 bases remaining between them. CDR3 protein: CASSQEDRNTEAFF. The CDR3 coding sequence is TGTGCCAGCAGCCAAGAGGACAGGAACACTGAAGCTTTCTTT.

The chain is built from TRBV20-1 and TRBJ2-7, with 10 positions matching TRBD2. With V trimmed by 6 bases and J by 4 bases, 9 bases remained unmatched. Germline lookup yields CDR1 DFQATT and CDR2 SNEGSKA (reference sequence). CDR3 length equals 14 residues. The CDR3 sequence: CSAPNGTSAYEQYV. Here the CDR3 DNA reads TGCAGTGCGCCGAACGGGACTAGCGCATACGAGCAGTACGTC.

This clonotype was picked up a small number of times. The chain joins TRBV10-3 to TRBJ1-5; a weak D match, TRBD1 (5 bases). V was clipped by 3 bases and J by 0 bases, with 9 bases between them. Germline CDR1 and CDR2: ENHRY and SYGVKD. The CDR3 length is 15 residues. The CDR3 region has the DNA TGTGCCATCAGTGACGGACAAAGTAGCAATCAGCCCCAGCATTTT. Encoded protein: CAISDGQSSNQPQHF.

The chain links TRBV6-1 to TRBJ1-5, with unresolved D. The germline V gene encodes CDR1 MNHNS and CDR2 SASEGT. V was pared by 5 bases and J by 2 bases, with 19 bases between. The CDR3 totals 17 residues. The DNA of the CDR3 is TGTGCCAGCAGTCCCGCCACGGCCCCCTCAGGCAATCAGCCCCAGCATTTT. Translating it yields CASSPATAPSGNQPQHF.

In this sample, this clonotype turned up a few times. The CDR3 protein is CASSRGGGIYNEQFF. CDR3 nucleotide sequence: TGTGCCAGCAGCCGTGGCGGGGGGATCTACAATGAGCAGTTCTTC. The chain combines TRBV27 with TRBJ2-1; 8 positions match TRBD2. V was clipped by 6 bases and J by 3 bases; unmatched bases: 7. From germline, CDR1 is MNHEY and CDR2 SMNVEV (reference sequence). The CDR3 covers 15 residues.

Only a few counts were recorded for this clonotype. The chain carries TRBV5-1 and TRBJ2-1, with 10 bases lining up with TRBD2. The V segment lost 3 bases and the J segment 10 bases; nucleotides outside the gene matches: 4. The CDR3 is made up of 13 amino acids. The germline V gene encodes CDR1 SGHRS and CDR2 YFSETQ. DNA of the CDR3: TGCGCCAGCAGCTCCGGACTAGCGGTGGAGCAGTTCTTC. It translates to CASSSGLAVEQFF.

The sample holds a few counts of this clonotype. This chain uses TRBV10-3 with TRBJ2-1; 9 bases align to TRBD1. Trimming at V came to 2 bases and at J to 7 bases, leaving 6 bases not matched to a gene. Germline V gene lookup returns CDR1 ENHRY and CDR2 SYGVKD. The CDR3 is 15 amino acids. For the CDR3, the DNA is TGTGCCATCAGTGAGCCGGGACAGGGATGGAATGAGCAGTTCTTC. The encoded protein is CAISEPGQGWNEQFF.

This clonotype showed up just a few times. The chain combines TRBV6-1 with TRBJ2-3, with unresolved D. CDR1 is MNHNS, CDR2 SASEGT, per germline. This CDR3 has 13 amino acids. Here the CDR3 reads CTNLGLTTDTQYF. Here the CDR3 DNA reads TGTACCAACTTGGGCCTGACAACAGATACGCAGTATTTT.

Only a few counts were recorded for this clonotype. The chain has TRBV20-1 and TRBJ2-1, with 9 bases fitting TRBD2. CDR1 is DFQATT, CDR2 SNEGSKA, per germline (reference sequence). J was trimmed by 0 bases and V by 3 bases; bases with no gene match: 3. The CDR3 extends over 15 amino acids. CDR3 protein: CSASLAGLSYNEQFF. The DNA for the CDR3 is TGCAGTGCTAGTCTAGCGGGGCTCTCCTACAATGAGCAGTTCTTC.

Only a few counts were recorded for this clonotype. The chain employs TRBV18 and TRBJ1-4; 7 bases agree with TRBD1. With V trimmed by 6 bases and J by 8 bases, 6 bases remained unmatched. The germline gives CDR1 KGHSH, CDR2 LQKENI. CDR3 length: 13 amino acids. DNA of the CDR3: TGTGCCAGCTCCCCCGGACAGGCCGAAAAACTGTTTTTT. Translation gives CASSPGQAEKLFF.

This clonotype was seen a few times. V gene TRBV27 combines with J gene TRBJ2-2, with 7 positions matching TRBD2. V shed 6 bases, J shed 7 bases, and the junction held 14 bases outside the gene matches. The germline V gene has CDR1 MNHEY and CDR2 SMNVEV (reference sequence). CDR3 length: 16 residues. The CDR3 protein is CASRNNPGSGGGELFF. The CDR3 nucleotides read TGTGCCAGCAGGAATAACCCGGGATCGGGAGGCGGGGAGCTGTTTTTT.

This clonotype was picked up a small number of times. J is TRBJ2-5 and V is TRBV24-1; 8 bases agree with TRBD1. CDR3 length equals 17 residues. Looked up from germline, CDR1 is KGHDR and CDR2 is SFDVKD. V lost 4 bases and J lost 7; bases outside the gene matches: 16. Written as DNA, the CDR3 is TGTGCCACCAGTGACCCACGGACAGGGAGTGACCGGGGGACCCAGTACTTC. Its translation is CATSDPRTGSDRGTQYF.

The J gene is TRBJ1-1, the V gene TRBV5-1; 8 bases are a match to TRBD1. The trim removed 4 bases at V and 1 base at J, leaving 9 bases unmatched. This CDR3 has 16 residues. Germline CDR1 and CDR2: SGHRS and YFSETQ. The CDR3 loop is CASSDRTGTGNTEAFF. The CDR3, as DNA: TGCGCCAGCAGCGACCGGACGGGGACAGGGAACACTGAAGCTTTCTTT.

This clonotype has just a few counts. CDR3 DNA sequence: TGTGCCAGTATCCAGTACGGGAGGAACACTGAAGCTTTCTTT. Protein product: CASIQYGRNTEAFF. The V gene is TRBV19, the J gene TRBJ1-1; D not certain. Germline V CDR1 and CDR2: LNHDA, SQIVND (reference sequence). The CDR3 consists of 14 residues. The V end lost 7 bases, the J end lost 1 base, and 13 bases lay between the germline ends.

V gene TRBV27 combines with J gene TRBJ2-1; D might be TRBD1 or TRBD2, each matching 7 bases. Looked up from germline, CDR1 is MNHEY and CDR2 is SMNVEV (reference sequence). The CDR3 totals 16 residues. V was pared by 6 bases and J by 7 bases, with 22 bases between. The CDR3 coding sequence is TGTGCCAGCAGACCGCGACAGGGAGGGCTACATAATGAGCAGTTCTTC. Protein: CASRPRQGGLHNEQFF.

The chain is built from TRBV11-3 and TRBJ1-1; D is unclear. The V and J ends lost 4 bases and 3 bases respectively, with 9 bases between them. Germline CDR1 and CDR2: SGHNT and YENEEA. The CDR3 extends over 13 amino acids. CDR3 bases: TGTGCCAGCAGCTCCGGTGGGCACACTGAAGCTTTCTTT. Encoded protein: CASSSGGHTEAFF. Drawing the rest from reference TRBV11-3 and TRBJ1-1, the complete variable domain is EAGVVQSPRYKIIEKKQPVAFWCNPISGHNTLYWYLQNLGQGPELLIRYENEEAVDDSQLPKDRFSAERLKGVDSTLKIQPAELGDSAVYLCASSSGGHTEAFFGQGTRLTVV.

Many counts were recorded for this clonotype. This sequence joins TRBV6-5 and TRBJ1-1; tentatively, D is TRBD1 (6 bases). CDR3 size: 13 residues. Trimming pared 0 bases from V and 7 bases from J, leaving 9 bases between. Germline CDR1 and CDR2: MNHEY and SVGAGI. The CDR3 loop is CASSYSEDSEAFF. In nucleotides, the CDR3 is TGTGCCAGCAGTTACTCAGAGGACAGTGAAGCTTTCTTT.